Below, one T cell receptor (beta chain) is given with its context. The target antigen is unknown. The germline V gene has CDR1 SEHNR and CDR2 FQNEAQ (reference sequence). The CDR3 is made up of 13 amino acids. The ends were cut back, 10 bases at V and 4 bases at J, with 16 bases in the middle. These data belong to a study of graft-versus-host responses after intestinal transplantation. Study-level results: Graft-donor T cell macrochimerism coincided with high graft-versus-host to host-versus-graft clonal ratios in allografts. Levels of circulating GvH clones at their peak were associated with early post-transplant HvG declines.

Assay: immunoSEQ multiplex PCR; the TCRdb copy retains only in-frame clones and omits some. The repertoire consists of fewer than 95,000 clones, with 85% to 95% occurring once and the leading ten covering 0.45% to 0.55%. The chain couples TRBV7-9 to TRBJ1-2; no reliable D call. Source: unstimulated CD8+ T cells sorted from spleen or lymph node cells, taken before intestinal transplant. This receptor was taken from a human donor who received an intestinal transplant. The chain's CDR3 is CATLRVAGYGYTF. The CDR3 DNA sequence: TGTGCCACCCTTAGGGTTGCGGGCTATGGCTACACCTTC.